This TCR beta chain was sequenced in a study of blood T cells in healthy people across ages. Together with a sample-barcoded 5' primer, a J-beta primer mix was included in a second PCR lasting roughly 7 to 11 cycles. TCRdb re-called the 5' RACE reads with MiXCR, one entry per CDR3 protein. The table lists 600,000 to 850,000 distinct CDR3 sequences, roughly 45% of them singletons, with more than 20% in the top ten. This CDR3 is built from 13 residues. CDR1 SEHNR and CDR2 FQNEAQ come from the germline V gene (reference sequence). V gave up 5 bases and J gave up 2 bases, with 10 bases separating them. This rearrangement joins TRBV7-9 to TRBJ2-7, with unresolved D. This receptor was taken from a woman aged 55-70 years in good health. Sequencing was done on a sample of blood. This CDR3 is CASSPDLPYEQYF. The CDR3 DNA is TGTGCCAGCAGCCCGGACCTCCCCTACGAGCAGTACTTC.